This TCR beta chain was captured by sequencing in a study of T cell responses to AZD1222 COVID-19 vaccine. Study results and caveats: Rises in breadth and depth of Spike-specific TCRs came after two AZD1222 doses.

A note on this clone: The antigen remains unidentified.

V was clipped by 7 bases and J by 0 bases; unmatched bases: 4. The V gene's germline CDR1 is MNHEY and CDR2 SVGAGI. The CDR3 totals 15 residues. Clones were read by immunoSEQ multiplex PCR, and TCRdb kept only the in-frame ones, dropping some. The data show 45,000 to 55,000 clones, with around 80% seen just once and roughly 10% held by the top ten. This clonotype was sampled from an adult in good health. The specimen comprised peripheral blood, sampled on day 0 of AZD1222 vaccination. The chain uses TRBV6-5 and TRBJ2-1, with TRBD2 matching 9 bases. Written as DNA, the CDR3 is TGTGCCAGCAATCTAGCGGGGAGCTCCTACAATGAGCAGTTCTTC. Its translation is CASNLAGSSYNEQFF.